What follows describes a single TCR beta chain. This clone was observed a single time. Its antigen remains undetermined. Base qualities are missing; no much larger clone stands one base away. The data are from a study of cytomegalovirus exposure and HLA in healthy donors (dated by TCRdb to 2016 to 2017). Broadly, across the study: In an earlier analysis of some 550 of the donors, roughly 300 Gb of sequence data and 90 million to 120 million unique TCR beta sequences from about 179 million T cells were reported. The study aimed to test whether signatures of past pathogen exposure could be identified by cataloging public T cell receptors. Using immunosequencing, the study profiled T cell repertoires from around 670 subjects and related those repertoires to cytomegalovirus serostatus. An earlier analysis of some 600 of the donors applied high-throughput TCR beta sequencing to assess whether each TCR beta V gene segment acted as functional or pseudogenic. A later genetic analysis took genome-wide SNP genotypes for about 55% of the 666 donors and used that subset as a discovery cohort. Donor age, sex, ethnicity and CMV serostatus were collected together with the repertoire data. The later analysis used no new phenotypic data to find candidate immune exposures, relying instead on TCR beta sequences and their occurrence across donors. Besides the first cohort of hundreds of subjects, a separate validation cohort made up of over a hundred different subjects was used. A later analysis re-analyzed previously published TCR beta repertoires from roughly 690 donors and added high-resolution HLA genotyping to study TCR occurrence patterns. Among some 410 genotyped donors of the cohort, an average of approximately 240,000 unique TCR beta nucleotide sequences was sequenced per donor, of which 15% to 20% were non-productive. Because of strong linkage in the cohort, four to six DR-DQ haplotypes were treated as single units for association and clustering. To predict cytomegalovirus infection status, the study brought together high-throughput TCR immunosequencing, statistical association of individual TCRs with disease status, and machine learning. Typing coverage differed by locus: A, B, C, DRB1 and DQB1 were typed in about 620-630 donors, DQA1 in 500 to 550, DPA1 in around 580, and DPB1 in just under 480. All discovery cohort repertoires had been generated using a single sequencing platform. Of the roughly 390 genotyped donors, approximately 82% fell in the genetic ancestry cluster associated with self-reported Caucasian donors. HLA typing included class I and class II loci at four-digit resolution. About 280 gigabases of sequencing data and roughly 80 million unique TCR sequences made up an early release that covered fewer than 650 HLA-typed donors. What the work shows at the level of the full study, not this receptor alone: A further reported finding was that TCR beta sequences accurately predicted the HLA-A and HLA-B alleles for most subjects in the first cohort. Because counts were too low, seventeen rarely observed V segments, including chromosome 9 orphons, were excluded from the earlier analysis of some 590 of the donors. Compared with equally common non-associated chains, HLA-associated TCR beta chains in a later analysis were more clonally expanded and had lower generation probabilities. For the cohort, immune exposure information was limited to CMV serostatus. An earlier analysis of 587 of the donors showed that most TCR beta V segments appeared in productive rearrangements either about 87% or about 30% of the time, which broadly matched IMGT annotations. A later genetic analysis reported fewer N-insertions in productive TCRs among donors in an Asian-associated ancestry cluster than the roughly 690-donor mean. A cluster of highly shared sequence variants was judged likely to represent a technical artifact of the sequencing pipeline. An association between a missense DCLRE1C variant and V-gene and J-gene trimming of TCR beta chains was found in a later genetic analysis and replicated in an independent cohort. In vitro tests confirmed that three of the cytomegalovirus-associated TCR beta chains recognize cytomegalovirus antigens. A later analysis found that most CMV-associated TCR beta chains appeared HLA-restricted, with HLA associations seemingly driven largely by CMV exposure. A later analysis associated 15,000 to 20,000 TCR beta sequences with specific HLA alleles at a false discovery rate of 0.05. Roughly uniform sequencing depth across donors was assumed in presence/absence analyses, although this assumption may not hold. In a later analysis, several top co-occurrence clusters were reported to appear linked to parvovirus B19, influenza, CMV and Epstein-Barr virus. It was suggested by the authors that the approach could potentially be generalized to other disease states and immunological phenotypes. HLA typing was unavailable for some donors at each locus, so association tests used only the typed subset. Linkage disequilibrium might explain the correlated functional status among segregating V segments, but an unknown experimental factor could not be excluded. Most TCR sequences were seen in very few donors, while some public TCRs were found in many individuals. The classifier was reported to diagnose cytomegalovirus status with high specificity and sensitivity in both the original cohort and the validation cohort. Some IMGT-functional V segments, including TRBV6-2 and TRBV6-3, could not be distinguished by the 87-base-pair reads and were therefore excluded. The study gave a list of 150 to 200 TCR beta chains associated with cytomegalovirus. This cohort had only TCR beta chains sequenced, and the lack of alpha or paired-chain data limited which features could be detected. When HLA alleles, especially DR and DQ, strongly co-occurred, attributing TCR associations to individual alleles was difficult. In a later analysis, the rate of TCR association differed among HLA loci, with DRB1 alleles having the most associated TCRs and HLA-C alleles having the fewest.

Library preparation was by the immunoSEQ multiplex PCR assay. The multiplex PCR relied on a mix of 60 forward primers for TCR Vbeta segments and 13 reverse primers for TCR Jbeta segments. Amplification of the CDR3 region of rearranged TCR beta genes was performed with a multiplex PCR assay on genomic DNA. The Illumina HiSeq System was used to sequence the amplified TCR beta libraries as 87-base-pair reads. The source study handled its data this way. Across the 640 or so repertoires, a later analysis counted 60 million to 90 million unique TCR beta chains, around 11 million of which were shared by at least two donors. A nearest-neighbor algorithm error-corrected the raw reads and collapsed the reads into unique sequences, merging closely related sequences to remove PCR and sequencing errors. To assign V, D and J gene segments, CDR3 sequences were aligned to IMGT reference sequences. For a sequence to be retained, at least a six-nucleotide match to both a V gene segment and a J gene segment was required. A rearrangement was called productive if the CDR3 had no stop codons and remained in frame with V and J, and every other rearrangement was called non-productive. CDR3 was defined by IMGT convention, running from the second conserved V-encoded cysteine to the conserved J-encoded phenylalanine. The earlier analysis of 500 to 750 of the donors excluded any sequence lacking an unambiguous match to a single V gene segment. An earlier analysis of fewer than 750 of the donors called V segments functional above 56.7% productive rearrangements and segregating when the between-donor standard deviation exceeded 5%. A statistical classification framework was built for diagnosing cytomegalovirus status from the catalog of TCR beta chain sequences. V and J gene assignment, in a later analysis, came from comparing TCR nucleotide sequences with IMGT/GENE-DB human TR gene sequences. A later analysis assigned CDR3 sequences and most-parsimonious VDJ recombination scenarios with the TCRdist pipeline. In a later analysis, every TCR beta chain was defined by the combination of its CDR3 amino acid sequence and its V-gene family, and reads without a unique V-gene family were dropped. In a later analysis, 550 to 650 highly shared, low-generation-probability nucleotide sequences were removed to address suspected cross-contamination and a sequencing artifact. A later analysis calculated a clonal expansion index for each public chain from normalized within-repertoire ranks of inferred template counts. Generation probabilities in a later analysis came from a VDJ recombination model fitted to out-of-frame rearrangements, and those results were checked against IGoR. In a later analysis, TCR-TCR, TCR-HLA and TCR-CMV co-occurrence was scored with hypergeometric tests, and a repertoire-size bias correction was applied to TCR pairs. In a later analysis, false discovery rates were estimated by permuting HLA or CMV assignments 20 times. In a later analysis, co-occurring TCRs were grouped with DBSCAN, and TCRdist sequence similarity was added when clustering was performed within HLA-allele-positive subsets. Co-occurrence clustering excluded repertoires with fewer than 30,000 or more than 120,000 public chains, plus five with anomalous nucleotide sharing. The source is immuneACCESS, and TCRdb retained only in-frame sequences with V and J called. Part of the clones is not carried over; for the studies checked, unresolved V genes explain less than half of this, and the remainder is unexplained. That table furnishes V, J and clone size, whereas the DNA furnished D and trimming. Here the sample has more than 12,000 clones; less than 75% occur a single time. In total, the top ten clones hold approximately 15% of the sample.

From the cysteine through the phenylalanine, the CDR3 covers 14 amino acids. Only CDR3 DNA remains: 42 bases, in frame from the first base. The germline V gene specifies KGHSH as CDR1 and LQKENI as CDR2. V was cut back by 3 bases and J by 4 bases, leaving a gap of 13 bases between them. The cohort was made up of 500 to 850 healthy bone marrow donors. Cohort members were all nominally healthy when sampled, although unrecorded immune exposures were likely present. The donor tested CMV seropositive, placing the donor among the 289 seropositive members of the cohort. A peripheral blood sample was provided by each donor, and peripheral blood mononuclear cells were used for TCR beta sequencing. The Qiagen DNeasy Blood Extraction Kit was used to extract genomic DNA from the blood cell samples.

The sequenced sample was PBMCs. This clonotype originated in a woman between 50 and 59 years old in good health and CMV-seropositive. This chain is built from TRBV18 and TRBJ2-7, with a weak D call of TRBD2 (6 bases match). The DNA reads TGTGCCAGCTCACCTCGGGACTCCCGATACGAGCAGTACTTC. This sequence encodes CASSPRDSRYEQYF.